This TCR beta chain was obtained from a study of T-cell reconstitution after alpha-beta-depleted transplantation in children. During its preparation, the TCRbeta library received unique molecular identifiers. One entry per CDR3 protein, called by TCRdb with MiXCR from the PCR reads. Of 350,000 to 500,000 distinct CDR3 sequences in the sample, 43% were seen once. Overall study findings and caveats: Elevated TCRbeta diversity at day 60 was traced, in some patients, to surviving recipient T cells and thymic progenitors. Fresh T-cell production supplied most of the T-cell counts and diversity seen one year after transplant. Two months or so post-transplant, alpha-beta T cells reportedly derived from several hundred expanded graft clones.

The V and J ends lost 3 bases and 4 bases respectively, with 6 bases between them. Germline lookup yields CDR1 KGHSH and CDR2 LQKENI. The CDR3 extends over 12 amino acids. On this clonotype itself: Its antigen is still unknown.

This receptor was obtained from a girl aged 2 to 9 with aplastic anemia, due to receive a stem cell transplant. Material: PBMCs, obtained before TCRalphabeta/CD19-depleted stem cell transplant. V is TRBV18 and J is TRBJ1-2; unclear D gene. The CDR3 region is CASSPSGYGYTF. The CDR3 DNA follows: TGTGCCAGCTCACCGTCCGGCTATGGCTACACCTTC. The whole variable domain, filled in from reference TRBV18 and TRBJ1-2, reads NAGVMQNPRHLVRRRGQEARLRCSPMKGHSHVYWYRQLPEEGLKFMVYLQKENIIDESGMPKERFSAEFPKEGPSILRIQQVVRGDSAAYFCASSPSGYGYTFGSGTRLTVV.